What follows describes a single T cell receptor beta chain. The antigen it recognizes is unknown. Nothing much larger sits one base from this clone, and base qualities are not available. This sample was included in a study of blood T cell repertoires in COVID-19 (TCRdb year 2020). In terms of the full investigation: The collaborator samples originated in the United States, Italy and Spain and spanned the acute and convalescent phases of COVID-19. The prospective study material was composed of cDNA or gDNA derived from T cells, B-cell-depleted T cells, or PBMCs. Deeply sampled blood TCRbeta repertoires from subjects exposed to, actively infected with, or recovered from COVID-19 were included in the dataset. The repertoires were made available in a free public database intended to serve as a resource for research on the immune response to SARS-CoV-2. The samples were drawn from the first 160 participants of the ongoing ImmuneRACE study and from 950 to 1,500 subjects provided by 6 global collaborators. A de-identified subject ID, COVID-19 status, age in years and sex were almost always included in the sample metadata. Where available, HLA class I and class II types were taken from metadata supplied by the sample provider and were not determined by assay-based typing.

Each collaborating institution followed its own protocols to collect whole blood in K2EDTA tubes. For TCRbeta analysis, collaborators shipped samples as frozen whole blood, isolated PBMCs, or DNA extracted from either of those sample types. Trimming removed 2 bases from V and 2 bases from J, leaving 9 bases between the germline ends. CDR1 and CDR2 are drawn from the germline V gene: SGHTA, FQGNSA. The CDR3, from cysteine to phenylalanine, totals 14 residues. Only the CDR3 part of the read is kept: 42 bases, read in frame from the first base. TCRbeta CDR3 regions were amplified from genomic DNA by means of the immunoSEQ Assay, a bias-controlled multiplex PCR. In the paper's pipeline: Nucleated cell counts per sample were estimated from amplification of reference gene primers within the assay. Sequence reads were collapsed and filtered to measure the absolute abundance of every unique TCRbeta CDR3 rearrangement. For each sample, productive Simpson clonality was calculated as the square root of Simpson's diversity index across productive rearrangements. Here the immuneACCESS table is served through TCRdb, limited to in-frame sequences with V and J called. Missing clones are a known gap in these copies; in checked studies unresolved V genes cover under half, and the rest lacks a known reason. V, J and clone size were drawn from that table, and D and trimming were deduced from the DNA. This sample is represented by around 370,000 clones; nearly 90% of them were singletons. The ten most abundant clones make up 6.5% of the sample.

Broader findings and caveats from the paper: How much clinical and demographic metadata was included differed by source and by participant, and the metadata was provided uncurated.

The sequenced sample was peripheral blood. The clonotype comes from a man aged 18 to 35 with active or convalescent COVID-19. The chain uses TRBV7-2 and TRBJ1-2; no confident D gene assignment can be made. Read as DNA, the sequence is TGTGCCAGCAGCTTAAGGTCGGAGAACTATGGCTACACCTTC. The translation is CASSLRSENYGYTF.